This T cell receptor beta chain was obtained from a study of OX40 agonist ivuxolimab in advanced cancers. This CDR3 comprises 15 residues. V lost 4 bases and J 2 bases, leaving 12 bases between the germline ends. Germline lookup yields CDR1 ENHRY and CDR2 SYGVKD. TCRdb's copy holds only in-frame clones and misses some; the assay was immunoSEQ multiplex PCR. The repertoire holds fewer than 30,000 clones, with 88% as singletons. Baseline, cycle 4 day 1, and cycle 7 day 1 were the blood sampling points. The chain is built from TRBV10-3 and TRBJ1-5; no clear D. The specimen comprised CD4+ or CD8+ T cells sorted from blood, sampled in a trial of the OX40 agonist ivuxolimab. The receptor was isolated from an adult with an advanced solid tumor such as melanoma, head and neck, liver or kidney cancer. The CDR3 is CAISGPSGGNQPQHF. The CDR3 DNA sequence: TGTGCCATCAGTGGACCTTCAGGTGGCAATCAGCCCCAGCATTTT.